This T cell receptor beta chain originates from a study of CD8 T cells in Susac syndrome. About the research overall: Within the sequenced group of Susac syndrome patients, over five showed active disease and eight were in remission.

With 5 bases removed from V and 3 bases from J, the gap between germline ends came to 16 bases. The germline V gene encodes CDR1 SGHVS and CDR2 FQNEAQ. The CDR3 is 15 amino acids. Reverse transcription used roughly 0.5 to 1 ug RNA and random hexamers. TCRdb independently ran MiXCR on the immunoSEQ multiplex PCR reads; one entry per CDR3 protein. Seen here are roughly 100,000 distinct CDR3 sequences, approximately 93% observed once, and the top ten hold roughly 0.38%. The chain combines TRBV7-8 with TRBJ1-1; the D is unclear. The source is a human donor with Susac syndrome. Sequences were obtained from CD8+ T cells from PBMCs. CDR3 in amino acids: CASSPLIGVDTEAFF. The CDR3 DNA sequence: TGTGCCAGCAGCCCCCTAATCGGGGTCGACACTGAAGCTTTCTTT. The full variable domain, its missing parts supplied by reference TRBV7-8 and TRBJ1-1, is GAGVSQSPRYKVAKRGQDVALRCDPISGHVSLFWYQQALGQGPEFLTYFQNEAQLDKSGLPSDRFFAERPEGSVSTLKIQRTQQEDSAVYLCASSPLIGVDTEAFFGQGTRLTVV.